This T cell receptor (beta chain) was profiled in a study of identical twins. TCRdb re-derived calls from the 5' RACE reads in MiXCR, one entry per CDR3 protein. Here the sample spans about 530,000 distinct CDR3 sequences, nearly 15% being singletons. The V end lost 0 bases, the J end lost 6 bases, and 7 bases lay between the germline ends. Germline V gene data show CDR1 as SGDLS and CDR2 as YYNGEE. The CDR3 extends over 13 amino acids. Study-wide points: The study found excess low generation probability among twin-shared out-of-frame alpha sequences.

Details on this clonotype: Its cognate antigen is unknown.

These data were also filed under a second study, of yellow fever vaccine responses in identical twins.

This sequence joins TRBV9 and TRBJ1-5; D unclear. The receptor was isolated from a woman younger than 35 in good health. The material sequenced was CD4+ T cells sorted from blood. CDR3 sequence (DNA): TGTGCCAGCAGCGTAGATGTAGGTCAGCCCCAGCATTTT. The encoded protein is CASSVDVGQPQHF.